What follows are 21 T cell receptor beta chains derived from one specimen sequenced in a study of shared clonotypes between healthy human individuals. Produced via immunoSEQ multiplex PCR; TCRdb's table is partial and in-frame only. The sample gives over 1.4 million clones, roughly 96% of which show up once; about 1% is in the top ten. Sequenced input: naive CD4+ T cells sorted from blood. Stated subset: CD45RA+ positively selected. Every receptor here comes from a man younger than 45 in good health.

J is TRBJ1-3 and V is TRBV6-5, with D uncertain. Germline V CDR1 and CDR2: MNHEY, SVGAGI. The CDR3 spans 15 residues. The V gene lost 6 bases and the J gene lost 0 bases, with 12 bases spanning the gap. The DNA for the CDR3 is TGTGCCAGCAGCCTCGCGCCGAGCTCTGGAAACACCATATATTTT. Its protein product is CASSLAPSSGNTIYF.

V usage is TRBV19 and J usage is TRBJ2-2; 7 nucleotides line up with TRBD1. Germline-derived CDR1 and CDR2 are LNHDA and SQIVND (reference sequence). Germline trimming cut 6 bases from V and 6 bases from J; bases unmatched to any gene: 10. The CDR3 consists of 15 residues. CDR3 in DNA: TGTGCCAGTAGAGGACAGGCTGGCTATCCCGGGGAGCTGTTTTTT. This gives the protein CASRGQAGYPGELFF.

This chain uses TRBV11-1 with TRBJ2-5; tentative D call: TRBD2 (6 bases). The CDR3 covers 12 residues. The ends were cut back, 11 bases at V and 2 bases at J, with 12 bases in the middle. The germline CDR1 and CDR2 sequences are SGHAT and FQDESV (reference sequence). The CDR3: CASRGWQETQYF. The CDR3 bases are TGTGCCTCGCGGGGATGGCAAGAGACCCAGTACTTC.

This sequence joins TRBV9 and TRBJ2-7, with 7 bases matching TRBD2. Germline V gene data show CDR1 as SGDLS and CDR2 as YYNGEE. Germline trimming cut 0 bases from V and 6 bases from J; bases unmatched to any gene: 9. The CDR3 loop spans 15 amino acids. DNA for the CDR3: TGTGCCAGCAGCGTAGAAGGAAGCGGGGATGGCGAGCAGTACTTC. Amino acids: CASSVEGSGDGEQYF.

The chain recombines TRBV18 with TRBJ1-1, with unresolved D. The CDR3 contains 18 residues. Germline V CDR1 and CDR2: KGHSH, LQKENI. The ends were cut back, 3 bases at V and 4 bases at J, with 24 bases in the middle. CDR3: CASSPSTGFSRSSTEAFF. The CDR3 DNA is TGTGCCAGCTCACCGAGTACGGGATTTAGCCGATCTAGCACTGAAGCTTTCTTT. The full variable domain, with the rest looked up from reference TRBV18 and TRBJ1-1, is NAGVMQNPRHLVRRRGQEARLRCSPMKGHSHVYWYRQLPEEGLKFMVYLQKENIIDESGMPKERFSAEFPKEGPSILRIQQVVRGDSAAYFCASSPSTGFSRSSTEAFFGQGTRLTVV.

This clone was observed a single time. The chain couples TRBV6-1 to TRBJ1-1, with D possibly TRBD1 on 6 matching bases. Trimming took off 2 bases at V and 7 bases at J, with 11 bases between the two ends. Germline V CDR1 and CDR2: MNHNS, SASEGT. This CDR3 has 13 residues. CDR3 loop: CASSETGRSEAFF. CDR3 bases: TGTGCCAGCAGTGAAACAGGGCGTAGTGAAGCTTTCTTT.

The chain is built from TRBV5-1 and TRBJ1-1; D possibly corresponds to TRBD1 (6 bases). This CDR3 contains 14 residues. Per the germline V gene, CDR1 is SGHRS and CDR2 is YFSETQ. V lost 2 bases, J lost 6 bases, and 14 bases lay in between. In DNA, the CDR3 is TGCGCCAGCAGCTTATGGGGGGCTGAGTCTGAAGCTTTCTTT. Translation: CASSLWGAESEAFF.

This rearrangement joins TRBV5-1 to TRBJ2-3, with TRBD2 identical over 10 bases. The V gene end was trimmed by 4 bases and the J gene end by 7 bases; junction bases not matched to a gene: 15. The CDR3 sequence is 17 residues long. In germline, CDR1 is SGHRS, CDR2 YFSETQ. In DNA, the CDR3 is TGCGCCAGCAGCCTACCGGGACTAGCGAGTGAGGGAAATACGCAGTATTTT. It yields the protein CASSLPGLASEGNTQYF.

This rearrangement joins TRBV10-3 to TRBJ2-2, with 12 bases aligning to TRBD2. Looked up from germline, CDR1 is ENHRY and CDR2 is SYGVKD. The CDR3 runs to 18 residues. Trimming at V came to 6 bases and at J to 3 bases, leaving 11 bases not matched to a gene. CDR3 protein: CAIRGSSGRAVDTGELFF. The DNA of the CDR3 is TGTGCCATCAGGGGATCTAGCGGGAGGGCAGTTGACACCGGGGAGCTGTTTTTT.

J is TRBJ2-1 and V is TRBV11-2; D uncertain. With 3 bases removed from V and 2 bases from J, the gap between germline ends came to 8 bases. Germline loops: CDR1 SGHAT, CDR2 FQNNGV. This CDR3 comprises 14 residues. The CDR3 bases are TGTGCCAGCAGCTTTACGCGTACCTACAATGAGCAGTTCTTC. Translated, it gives CASSFTRTYNEQFF.

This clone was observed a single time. The CDR3 region has the DNA TGTGCCTGGAGTGTACACGGTTACACCGGGGAGCTGTTTTTT. Amino acids: CAWSVHGYTGELFF. The gene calls are TRBV30 and TRBJ2-2; D unclear. This CDR3 has 14 residues. Trimming removed 0 bases at V and 3 bases at J, with 8 bases between. Germline CDR1 GTSNPN, CDR2 SVGIG (reference sequence).

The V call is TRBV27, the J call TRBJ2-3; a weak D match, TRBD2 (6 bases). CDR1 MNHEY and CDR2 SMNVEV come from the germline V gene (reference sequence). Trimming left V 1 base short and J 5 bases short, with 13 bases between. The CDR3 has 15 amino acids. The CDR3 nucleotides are TGTGCCAGCAGTTTATTATCTTTGGGGGGAGATACGCAGTATTTT. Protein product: CASSLLSLGGDTQYF.

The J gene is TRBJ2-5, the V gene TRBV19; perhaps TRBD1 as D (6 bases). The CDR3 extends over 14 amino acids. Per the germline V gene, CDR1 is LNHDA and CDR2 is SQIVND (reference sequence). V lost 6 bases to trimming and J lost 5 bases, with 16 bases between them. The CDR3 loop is CASSQDRRKETQYF. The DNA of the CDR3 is TGTGCCAGTAGCCAAGACAGGCGTAAGGAGACCCAGTACTTC.

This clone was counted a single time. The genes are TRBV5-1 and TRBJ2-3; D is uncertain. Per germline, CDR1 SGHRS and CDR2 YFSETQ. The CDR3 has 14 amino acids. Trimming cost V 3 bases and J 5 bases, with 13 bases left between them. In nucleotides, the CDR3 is TGCGCCAGCAGCTCTGGCGGATCACAAGATACGCAGTATTTT. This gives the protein CASSSGGSQDTQYF.

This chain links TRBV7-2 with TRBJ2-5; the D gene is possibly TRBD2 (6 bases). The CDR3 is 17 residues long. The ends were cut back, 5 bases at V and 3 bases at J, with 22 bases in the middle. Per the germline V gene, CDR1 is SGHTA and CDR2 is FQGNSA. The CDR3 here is CASSTLRRDTIKETQYF. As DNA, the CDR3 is TGTGCCAGCAGCACCCTTCGGCGGGATACCATAAAAGAGACCCAGTACTTC.

CDR3 region: CASSIGIGANVLTF. The CDR3 nucleotides are TGTGCCAGTAGTATAGGGATTGGGGCCAACGTCCTGACTTTC. The chain links TRBV19 to TRBJ2-6; D remains ambiguous. The CDR3 consists of 14 residues. CDR1 and CDR2 from the germline V gene are LNHDA and SQIVND (reference sequence). V lost 1 base and J 3 bases, leaving 4 bases between the germline ends.

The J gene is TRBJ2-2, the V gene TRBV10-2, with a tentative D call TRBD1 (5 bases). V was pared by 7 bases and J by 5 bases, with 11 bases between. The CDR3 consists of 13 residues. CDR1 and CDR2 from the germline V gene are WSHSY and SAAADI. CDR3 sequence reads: CASTRVTTGELFF. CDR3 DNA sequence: TGCGCCAGCACCAGGGTGACGACCGGGGAGCTGTTTTTT.

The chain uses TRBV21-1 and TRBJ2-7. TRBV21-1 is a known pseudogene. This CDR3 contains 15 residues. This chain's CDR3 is CASSKAGPAGNEQYF. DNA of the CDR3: TGTGCCAGCAGCAAAGCAGGGCCCGCTGGGAACGAGCAGTACTTC.

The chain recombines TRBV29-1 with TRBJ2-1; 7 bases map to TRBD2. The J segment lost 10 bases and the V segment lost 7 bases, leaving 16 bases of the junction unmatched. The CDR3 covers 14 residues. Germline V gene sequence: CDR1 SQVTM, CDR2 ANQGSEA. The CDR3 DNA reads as TGCAGCGCCTCGACTAGCAGGAACGTTCTCGAGCAGTTCTTC. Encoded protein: CSASTSRNVLEQFF.

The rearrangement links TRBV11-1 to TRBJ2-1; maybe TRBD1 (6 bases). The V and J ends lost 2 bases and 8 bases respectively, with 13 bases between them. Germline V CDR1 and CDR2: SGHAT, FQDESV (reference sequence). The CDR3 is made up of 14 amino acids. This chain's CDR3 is CASSLPDRIHEQFF. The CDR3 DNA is TGTGCCAGCAGCTTACCAGACAGGATTCATGAGCAGTTCTTC. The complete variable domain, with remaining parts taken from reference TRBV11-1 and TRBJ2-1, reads EAEVAQSPRYKITEKSQAVAFWCDPISGHATLYWYRQILGQGPELLVQFQDESVVDDSQLPKDRFSAERLKGVDSTLKIQPAELGDSAMYLCASSLPDRIHEQFFGPGTRLTVL.

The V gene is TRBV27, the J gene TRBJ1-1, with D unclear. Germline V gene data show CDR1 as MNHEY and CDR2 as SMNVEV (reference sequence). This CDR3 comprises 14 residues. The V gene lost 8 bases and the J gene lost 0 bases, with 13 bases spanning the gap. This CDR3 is CASGGAGLNTEAFF. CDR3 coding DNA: TGTGCCAGCGGAGGCGCTGGATTGAACACTGAAGCTTTCTTT.